Following are 9 T cell receptor beta chains from one sample sequenced in a study of tumor and adjacent non-tumor tissue in lung cancer. Three rounds of nested PCR, following a modified ARM-PCR protocol, produced the TCRbeta library. MiXCR was run by TCRdb on the multiplex PCR reads, yielding one entry per CDR3 protein. Of more than 85,000 distinct CDR3 sequences listed, 84% were seen once; the top ten hold under 25%. No cell sorting was done before RNA was extracted from the tissue. Sequencing input: lung tumor tissue. These receptors all come from a man between 70 and 80 years old with non-small cell lung cancer.

A note on this clonotype: A junction boundary mismatches the germline segment, possibly from a read error. The V and J genes are TRBV4-2 and TRBJ2-5, with 8 bases that match TRBD1. Germline CDR1 is LGHNA and CDR2 is YNFKEQ. The CDR3 is 17 amino acids. The CDR3 reads CASSRLTGGWLEETQYF. DNA for the CDR3: TGTGCCAGCAGCCGCCTAACAGGGGGGTGGTTGGAAGAGACCCAGTACTTT.

The sample holds a few counts of this clonotype. A much bigger clone sits one base away, suggesting this may be a read error. The chain uses TRBV7-2 and TRBJ1-5, with D uncertain. This CDR3 is 16 amino acids long. Germline CDR1 SGHTA, CDR2 FQGNSA. The V gene lost 2 bases and the J gene lost 2 bases, with 13 bases spanning the gap. The CDR3 region is CASSLIFVEGNQPQHF. The DNA of the CDR3 is TGTGCCAGCAGCTTAATCTTCGTGGAGGGCAATCAGCCCCAGCATTTT.

This clonotype was picked up one time. This chain connects TRBV4-1 to TRBJ2-7, with a tentative D call TRBD1 (6 bases). This CDR3 has 14 residues. The V end was cut by 7 bases, the J end by 3 bases, with 16 bases between. CDR1 is MGHRA, CDR2 YSYEKL, per germline. The CDR3 reads CASNFRDKNYEQYF. CDR3 nucleotides: TGCGCCAGCAATTTCCGGGACAAGAACTACGAGCAGTACTTC.

The genes are TRBV29-1 and TRBJ2-1; 7 positions match TRBD2. With 7 bases clipped from V and 16 bases from J, the junction kept 22 bases outside the gene matches. The CDR3 sequence is 14 residues long. Per the germline V gene, CDR1 is SQVTM and CDR2 is ANQGSEA. In DNA form, the CDR3 reads TGCAGCGGTAGACAAGCGGGGTTCTACAATGAGCGATTCTTC. Encoded protein: CSGRQAGFYNERFF.

This clonotype was observed a few times. The rearrangement links TRBV11-3 to TRBJ2-3; D ambiguous. CDR3 length: 14 residues. V lost 3 bases and J 2 bases, leaving 9 bases between the germline ends. The germline gives CDR1 SGHNT, CDR2 YENEEA. The CDR3 DNA follows: TGTGCCAGCAGCTTCCAAGCGTACACAGATACGCAGTATTTT. Its translation is CASSFQAYTDTQYF.

Turning to this clonotype: A read error may produce the germline difference seen at one junction end. This chain joins TRBV29-1 and TRBJ2-4; D gene unclear. The CDR3 runs 14 residues. CDR1 is SQVTM, CDR2 ANQGSEA, per germline. CDR3 protein: CSGTRRQGKNIQYF. CDR3 DNA: TGCAGCGGGACGCGCCGACAAGGCAAAAACATTCAGTATTTC.

In the case of this clonotype: A read error may produce the germline difference seen at one junction end. The chain carries TRBV6-2 or TRBV6-3 and TRBJ2-3; no clear D gene. The germline CDR1 and CDR2 sequences are MNHEY and SVGEGT. The CDR3 has 10 residues. Here the CDR3 reads CASGTDTLNF. In nucleotides, the CDR3 is TGTGCCAGCGGCACGGATACGCTGAATTTT.

Details on this clonotype: Its ends do not fully match the called genes, so a read error is possible. The chain couples TRBV28 to TRBJ2-7; D might be TRBD1 or TRBD2, each matching 6 bases. This CDR3 is 13 amino acids long. Germline CDR1 reads MDHEN; CDR2 reads SYDVKM. As DNA, the CDR3 is TGCGCCGGCAGTTTCGGAGGGGGGTACGAGCAGTACTTC. This translates into CAGSFGGGYEQYF.

Of note for this clonotype: The conserved final phenylalanine or tryptophan is absent from the CDR3, which likely points to a read error. The chain carries TRBV29-1 and TRBJ2-1; 11 bases are shared with TRBD2. Germline V gives CDR1 SQVTM, CDR2 ANQGSEA. CDR3 length equals 14 residues. V dropped 7 bases and J dropped 4; count of bases not matched to a gene: 6. The CDR3 DNA reads as TGCAGCGGTAGACTAGCGGGGTTATACAATGAGCAGTTCTTG. Translating gives CSGRLAGLYNEQFL.